These 11 T cell receptor beta chains were sequenced from one sample in a study of response to subunit inactivated influenza vaccine. Each CDR3 protein is one row after TCRdb ran MiXCR on the RT-PCR reads. This sample has under 550,000 distinct CDR3 sequences, with roughly 7.6% found just once. The material was PBMCs from blood, obtained less than 30 months after vaccination. These receptors were taken from a man aged 50 to 69 who received an inactivated influenza vaccine.

The chain links TRBV11-2 to TRBJ2-7; 8 nucleotides agree with TRBD2. Per the germline V gene, CDR1 is SGHAT and CDR2 is FQNNGV. The junction had 10 bases not matched to a gene; V was cut back by 5 bases and J by 1 base. This CDR3 has 16 residues. CDR3 amino acids: CASSRTPGTRSYEQYF. DNA for the CDR3: TGTGCCAGCAGCCGGACCCCCGGGACTAGGTCCTACGAGCAGTACTTC. The full variable domain, rest sourced from reference TRBV11-2 and TRBJ2-7, is EAGVAQSPRYKIIEKRQSVAFWCNPISGHATLYWYQQILGQGPKLLIQFQNNGVVDDSQLPKDRFSAERLKGVDSTLKIQPAKLEDSAVYLCASSRTPGTRSYEQYFGPGTRLTVT.

This clonotype was seen repeatedly, ten times or more. CDR3 bases: TGCGCCAGCAGCTTGGGGACTAGCGGGGGTTCGTACCAAGAGACCCAGTACTTC. This sequence encodes CASSLGTSGGSYQETQYF. The chain links TRBV5-1 to TRBJ2-5, with 13 bases aligning to TRBD2. J was trimmed by 0 bases and V by 0 bases; bases with no gene match: 5. This CDR3 has 18 residues. Germline CDR1 SGHRS, CDR2 YFSETQ.

This clonotype has a count of ten or more. The chain uses TRBV3-1 and TRBJ1-4, with TRBD1 matching over 10 bases. J lost 1 base, V lost 4 bases, and 3 bases had no gene match. CDR3 length equals 16 residues. The germline V gene has CDR1 LGHDT and CDR2 YNNKEL (reference sequence). As DNA, the CDR3 is TGTGCCAGCAGCCCTAGGACAGGGGGAACTAATGAAAAACTGTTTTTT. Its translation is CASSPRTGGTNEKLFF.

This chain's CDR3 is CASSYLPGPYGYTF. The CDR3 nucleotides read TGTGCCAGCAGTTACCTACCGGGGCCCTATGGCTACACCTTC. The rearrangement uses TRBV6-5 and TRBJ1-2; TRBD1 might be the D (5 bases). The ends were cut back, 2 bases at V and 4 bases at J, with 11 bases in the middle. Per germline, CDR1 MNHEY and CDR2 SVGAGI. The CDR3 runs 14 residues.

This rearrangement joins TRBV12-3 or TRBV12-4 to TRBJ1-5; 9 bases are shared with TRBD1. There are 13 residues in the CDR3. V shed 8 bases, J shed 5 bases, and the junction held 4 bases outside the gene matches. CDR3 region: CASGTGSYQPQHF. The CDR3 coding sequence is TGTGCCAGCGGGACAGGGAGTTATCAGCCCCAGCATTTT.

The sample holds a few counts of this clonotype. This chain connects TRBV12-3 or TRBV12-4 to TRBJ2-2, with TRBD1 matching 7 bases. The CDR3 covers 15 residues. V trimming: 1 base; J trimming: 6 bases; junction bases outside the gene matches: 5. The CDR3: CASSLGSQGAGELFF. In nucleotides, the CDR3 is TGTGCCAGCAGTTTAGGTTCCCAGGGGGCCGGGGAGCTGTTTTTT.

The chain employs TRBV10-3 and TRBJ2-7; TRBD1 is a possible D gene (5 bases). The CDR3 covers 14 residues. V was cut by 8 bases and J by 6 bases, with 20 bases left in between. Germline values: CDR1 ENHRY, CDR2 SYGVKD. The CDR3: CAIQDTLVQAEQYF. The CDR3 DNA reads TGTGCCATCCAGGACACTTTGGTGCAGGCCGAGCAGTACTTC.

The J gene is TRBJ2-1, the V gene TRBV5-1, with D possibly being TRBD1 or TRBD2 (5 bases each). The CDR3 sequence is 16 residues long. The ends were cut back, 0 bases at V and 5 bases at J, with 15 bases in the middle. Germline V lookup: CDR1 SGHRS, CDR2 YFSETQ. The DNA of the CDR3 is TGCGCCAGCAGCTTGGCGAGAGGGGTCTCTAACAATGAGCAGTTCTTC. Translating it yields CASSLARGVSNNEQFF. Full variable domain (missing parts from reference TRBV5-1 and TRBJ2-1): KAGVTQTPRYLIKTRGQQVTLSCSPISGHRSVSWYQQTPGQGLQFLFEYFSETQRNKGNFPGRFSGRQFSNSRSEMNVSTLELGDSALYLCASSLARGVSNNEQFFGPGTRLTVL.

A few counts support this clonotype. J is TRBJ2-7 and V is TRBV6-5; the match to TRBD2 covers 8 bases. This CDR3 spans 12 amino acids. Germline V CDR1 and CDR2: MNHEY, SVGAGI. The junction had 6 bases not matched to a gene; V was cut back by 8 bases and J by 6 bases. This CDR3 reads CASGTRGAEQYF. CDR3 sequence (DNA): TGTGCCAGCGGGACTAGAGGCGCCGAGCAGTACTTC.

This clonotype was observed a few times. V gene TRBV20-1 combines with J gene TRBJ2-7, with D unclear. The CDR3 runs to 15 residues. The V end lost 0 bases, the J end lost 0 bases, and 12 bases lay between the germline ends. Germline loops: CDR1 DFQATT, CDR2 SNEGSKA (reference sequence). CDR3: CSARDFRRSSYEQYF. Here the CDR3 DNA reads TGCAGTGCTAGAGATTTCAGGCGGAGCTCCTACGAGCAGTACTTC.

This clonotype was counted many times. The chain carries TRBV4-2 and TRBJ1-2; a possible D gene is TRBD1 (5 bases). Per germline, CDR1 LGHNA and CDR2 YNFKEQ. Trimming pared 0 bases from V and 5 bases from J, leaving 19 bases between. There are 17 residues in the CDR3. The CDR3: CASSQDGATAEEYGYTF. The CDR3 nucleotides read TGTGCCAGCAGCCAAGATGGGGCGACGGCAGAGGAGTATGGCTACACCTTC.